This paragraph covers one T cell receptor (beta chain) sequence. Its antigen remains unknown. The data stem from a study of cytomegalovirus exposure and HLA in healthy donors. Across the study: A preliminary data release comprised 91 million or so unique TCRs obtained from HLA-typed donors. General study findings and limits: Researchers left out some V segments, among them TRBV6-2 and TRBV6-3, as indistinguishable. Analyses of presence/absence relied on an assumption of roughly uniform sequencing depth across donors.

The primer mix had 60 Vbeta and 13 Jbeta primers. Only in-frame clones appear in the TCRdb table, and some are missing; sequencing was by immunoSEQ multiplex PCR. Of around 170,000 clones in the sample, roughly 78% were seen once. Unmatched junction bases numbered 6, after V lost 4 bases and J lost 2 bases. Germline loops: CDR1 SGHRS, CDR2 YFSETQ. This CDR3 contains 17 residues. This sequence was found in a woman in her thirties in good health and CMV-seronegative. The sequencing sample was made of PBMCs. The chain carries TRBV5-1 and TRBJ1-4, with 12 bases aligning to TRBD1. The CDR3 here is CASSPGTGGETNEKLFF. The DNA for the CDR3 is TGCGCCAGCAGCCCTGGGACAGGGGGCGAGACTAATGAAAAACTGTTTTTT.